This T cell receptor beta chain was identified in a study of T cell responses to AZD1222 COVID-19 vaccine. The J segment lost 0 bases and the V segment lost 5 bases, leaving 10 bases of the junction unmatched. The V gene's germline CDR1 is MGHDK and CDR2 SYGVNS. This CDR3 spans 18 amino acids. Repertoires were generated with immunoSEQ multiplex PCR, while TCRdb's copy carries only in-frame clones and drops some. The sample records some 150,000 clones, 75% to 95% being singletons. The chain combines TRBV25-1 with TRBJ1-3; 10 bases are shared with TRBD1. The receptor was derived from an adult in good health. Specimen: peripheral blood, collected on day 0 of AZD1222 vaccination. Here the CDR3 DNA reads TGTGCCAGCAGTCAGGGGACAGGGGTCCTCAGCTCTGGAAACACCATATATTTT. This sequence encodes CASSQGTGVLSSGNTIYF.